This record concerns one TCR beta chain sequence. The antigen remains undetermined. This sample is drawn from a study of blood T cells in healthy people across ages. Study-level findings and limits: Long-lived donors exceeded aged donors in naive CD4+ cells and diversity. CMV infection status of these donors was not known.

For the second PCR, which ran for roughly 6 to 11 cycles, a sample-barcoded 5' primer and a J-beta primer mix were used. TCRdb ran MiXCR on the 5' RACE reads and lists one entry per CDR3 protein. The profile shows 800,000 or so distinct CDR3 sequences, approximately 65% of them singletons. Trimming left V 4 bases short and J 3 bases short, with 10 bases between. The CDR3 is made up of 13 amino acids. CDR1 is SQVTM, CDR2 ANQGSEA, per germline. Sequenced input: blood. The origin of this receptor is a young man in good health. The chain uses TRBV29-1 and TRBJ2-1, with D possibly TRBD1 on 6 matching bases. The CDR3 loop is CSVAGTNYNEQFF. For the CDR3, the DNA is TGCAGCGTTGCCGGGACAAACTACAATGAGCAGTTCTTC.